These T cell receptor beta chains were read from a single sample in a study of T cells after yellow fever vaccination. TCRdb fed the 5' RACE reads into MiXCR, producing one record per CDR3 protein. The sample holds about 340,000 distinct CDR3 sequences, 8.5% to 9% seen once. The sample was PBMCs, taken on the day of the first yellow fever vaccination. These receptors were taken from a man aged 18 to 29 who received the YFV17D yellow fever vaccine. Each CDR3 is given with its conserved first and last residue. D genes are given only for firm matches. Size is stated for part of the rows, as once, few or many counts, or as a class when the clone is expanded.

>few|TRBJ1-5|TRBV4-1|TRBD1
CASSPRWTGNNQPQHF
TGCGCCAGCAGCCCTCGATGGACAGGGAACAATCAGCCCCAGCATTTT
>once|TRBJ2-3|TRBV4-2|TRBD2
CASSQAQGGGVTDTQYF
TGTGCCAGCAGCCAAGCACAGGGCGGGGGGGTCACAGATACGCAGTATTTT
>-|TRBJ2-5|TRBV20-1|-
CSAPYEGSGQTQYF
TGCAGTGCTCCCTATGAGGGGAGCGGGCAAACCCAGTACTTC
>-|TRBJ1-2|TRBV7-9|-
CASSLAQVVSYGYTF
TGTGCCAGCAGCTTAGCGCAAGTCGTTAGCTATGGCTACACCTTC
>-|TRBJ2-3|TRBV6-2/TRBV6-3|TRBD1
CASSYQAGGAYTQYF
TGTGCCAGCAGTTACCAGGCAGGGGGCGCATATACGCAGTATTTT
>-|TRBJ2-3|TRBV7-9|-
CASSRPAASPDTQYF
TGTGCCAGCAGCCGCCCAGCGGCATCCCCGGATACGCAGTATTTT
>-|TRBJ2-1|TRBV19|-
CASTPGVWNEQFF
TGTGCCAGTACCCCCGGGGTATGGAATGAGCAGTTCTTC
>few|TRBJ1-2|TRBV20-1|-
CSAWAGYGYTF
TGCAGTGCTTGGGCAGGGTATGGCTACACCTTC
>few|TRBJ1-3|TRBV6-5|-
CASSYFNGNTIYF
TGTGCCAGCAGTTACTTTAATGGAAACACCATATATTTT
>few|TRBJ2-1|TRBV21-1|-
CASRRVANEQFF
TGTGCCAGCCGCCGGGTCGCCAATGAGCAGTTCTTC
>-|TRBJ2-2|TRBV6-5|-
CASSYGVVGTGELFF
TGTGCCAGCAGTTACGGTGTCGTTGGCACCGGGGAGCTGTTTTTT
>-|TRBJ2-2|TRBV9|TRBD2
CASRVFPVGSASGGGRNTGELFF
TGTGCCAGCAGGGTGTTCCCTGTGGGGTCGGCTAGCGGGGGGGGCCGGAACACCGGGGAGCTGTTTTTT
>few|TRBJ1-2|TRBV7-9|-
CASSLKEWAPDGYTF
TGTGCCAGCAGCTTAAAGGAATGGGCACCTGATGGCTACACCTTC
>few|TRBJ2-7|TRBV21-1|-
CASTAGAPYEQYF
TGTGCCAGCACAGCAGGGGCCCCCTACGAGCAGTACTTC
>few|TRBJ2-3|TRBV9|TRBD2
CASSVGSAGGGGDTQYF
TGTGCCAGCAGCGTAGGATCAGCGGGGGGAGGTGGAGATACGCAGTATTTT
>few|TRBJ2-3|TRBV5-1|-
CASSNKGRGDTQYF
TGCGCCAGCAGCAACAAGGGAAGGGGGGATACGCAGTATTTT
>many|TRBJ2-1|TRBV6-4|TRBD2
CASSDTSGGANEQFF
TGTGCCAGCAGTGACACTAGCGGGGGGGCCAATGAGCAGTTCTTC
>-|TRBJ2-3|TRBV6-2/TRBV6-3|-
CASSYADTDTQYF
TGTGCCAGCAGTTATGCGGACACAGATACGCAGTATTTT
>few|TRBJ1-5|TRBV5-4|-
CASSADDQPQHF
TGTGCCAGCAGTGCCGATGATCAGCCCCAGCATTTT
>-|TRBJ2-7|TRBV21-1|-
CASSRYFYEQYF
TGTGCCAGCAGCAGATACTTTTACGAGCAGTACTTC
>few|TRBJ1-1|TRBV5-1|-
CASSPRGATGTEAFF
TGCGCCAGCAGCCCTAGGGGGGCGACGGGCACTGAAGCTTTCTTT
>-|TRBJ2-2|TRBV9|TRBD2
CASSVVASGGARTGELFF
TGTGCCAGCAGCGTAGTCGCTAGCGGGGGGGCTCGGACCGGGGAGCTGTTTTTT
>many|TRBJ1-1|TRBV25-1|-
CASSDLGATEAFF
TGTGCCAGCAGTGATCTGGGAGCCACTGAAGCTTTCTTT
>few|TRBJ1-1|TRBV6-2/TRBV6-3|-
CASSAYRRSAEAFF
TGTGCCAGCAGTGCATACAGGCGAAGCGCTGAAGCTTTCTTT
>many|TRBJ1-2|TRBV20-1|TRBD1
CSARGRGTHGYTF
TGCAGTGCTAGGGGCAGGGGGACTCATGGCTACACCTTC
>-|TRBJ2-1|TRBV4-2|TRBD2
CASSQDWAGGRNEQFF
TGTGCCAGCAGCCAAGATTGGGCGGGGGGGCGGAATGAGCAGTTCTTC
>few|TRBJ2-2|TRBV4-1|-
CASSQGRGLNTGELFF
TGCGCCAGCAGCCAAGGCAGAGGGTTGAACACCGGGGAGCTGTTTTTT
>-|TRBJ2-6|TRBV7-6|TRBD1
CASSRYPDRAPSGANVLTF
TGTGCCAGCAGCCGCTATCCGGACAGGGCCCCCTCTGGGGCCAACGTCCTGACTTTC
>few|TRBJ1-2|TRBV15|-
CATSYPGVVYGYTF
TGTGCCACCAGCTATCCAGGGGTGGTTTATGGCTACACCTTC
>few|TRBJ2-5|TRBV27|TRBD2
CATASLAGVETQYF
TGTGCCACCGCCTCGCTAGCGGGGGTTGAGACCCAGTACTTC
>-|TRBJ1-1|TRBV6-2/TRBV6-3|TRBD1
CASSYAVTGRTEAFF
TGTGCCAGCAGTTACGCGGTGACAGGGAGGACTGAAGCTTTCTTT